A single sample is the source of the 27 T cell receptor beta chains below, sequenced in a study of T cell clonality in common variable immunodeficiency (dated by TCRdb to the mid-2010s). Receptor libraries were prepared by the immunoSEQ multiplex PCR assay. The table comes from immuneACCESS by way of TCRdb, which keeps in-frame sequences with V and J called. Part of the clones is missing from these tables; in studies checked, under half for an unresolved V gene and the rest for unknown reasons. With tens of thousands of clones recorded, this sample contains no clone counted only once. About 3.6% of the sample comes from the top ten. The sequencing input was peripheral blood mononuclear cells. These TCRs come from a person between 18 and 75 years old in good health.

This clone was counted a few times. Read data end 3 residues before the CDR3 end; the end is taken from the germline J gene. Other DNA sequences within the sample encode an identical CDR3. The V gene is TRBV7-9, the J gene TRBJ1-3, with 7 nucleotides matching TRBD1. Germline CDR1 reads SEHNR; CDR2 reads FQNEAQ (reference sequence). CDR3 size: 15 residues. V lost 5 bases and J lost 3; bases outside the gene matches: 7. Incomplete CDR3 DNA: TGTGCCAGCAGCCTGGGCGACAGGGTTGGAAACACC. Protein sequence: CASSLGDRVGNT. The complete CDR3 sequence is CASSLGDRVGNTIYF.

There are many counts of this clone. The read ends 3 residues shy of where the CDR3 ends; the end is completed using the germline J gene. This chain connects TRBV20-1 to TRBJ1-2, with 8 bases aligning to TRBD1. V lost 2 bases, J lost 5 bases, and 1 base stayed unmatched. The CDR3 totals 12 residues. The germline V gene encodes CDR1 DFQATT and CDR2 SNEGSKA (reference sequence). The covered CDR3 bases are TGCAGTGCTAGATGGACAGGGTATGGC. Encoded protein: CSARWTGYG. Given in full, the CDR3 is CSARWTGYGYTF.

In its sample, this clone was seen a few times. The read falls 3 residues short of the CDR3 end, and the missing part is taken from the germline J gene. The J gene is TRBJ2-7, the V gene TRBV13, with 7 bases matching TRBD1. The length of the CDR3 is 13 residues. Germline V gene data show CDR1 as PRHDT and CDR2 as FYEKMQ (reference sequence). Germline trimming cut 5 bases from V and 5 bases from J; bases unmatched to any gene: 6. This CDR3 is CASSAQGRHEQYF. Incomplete CDR3 DNA: TGTGCCAGCAGCGCACAGGGGCGGCACGAG.

Concerning this clone itself: The CDR3 end is not reached by the read, which stops 3 residues before it; the germline J gene fills it in. The chain joins TRBV7-9 to TRBJ2-5, with 9 positions matching TRBD1. The CDR3 is 14 residues long. The germline CDR1 and CDR2 sequences are SEHNR and FQNEAQ (reference sequence). After removal of 6 bases from V and 5 bases from J, the junction contained 7 bases not matched to a gene. CDR3 DNA (partial): TGTGCCAGCAGTCAGGACAGGGGCCGGGAGACC. Protein sequence: CASSQDRGRET. The complete CDR3 protein is CASSQDRGRETQYF.

This clone has ten or more counts. This CDR3 is CASTPLTGLNTEAFF. CDR3 DNA (partial): TGTGCCTCAACCCCGCTGACAGGTCTGAACACTGAA. The chain couples TRBV30 to TRBJ1-1, with a possible D match to TRBD1 (6 bases). The read ends 3 residues shy of where the CDR3 ends; the end is completed using the germline J gene. The V end lost 7 bases, the J end lost 0 bases, and 18 bases lay between the germline ends. The CDR3 loop spans 15 amino acids. The germline CDR1 and CDR2 sequences are GTSNPN and SVGIG (reference sequence).

This clone was recorded many times. The read ends 3 residues shy of where the CDR3 ends; the end is completed using the germline J gene. This rearrangement joins TRBV5-4 to TRBJ2-3, with a tentative D call TRBD2 (6 bases). Deletions cut 0 bases from V and 4 bases from J, with 9 bases between. CDR3 length equals 14 residues. Germline CDR1 SGHNT, CDR2 YYREEE (reference sequence). CDR3 DNA, as far as it was read: TGTGCCAGCAGCTTGGAAATAGCGGCAGATACG. Amino acids: CASSLEIAADT. The CDR3 in full is CASSLEIAADTQYF.

This clone came up many times. The covered CDR3 bases are TGTGCCAGCAGCTTTGTGTCAAAAGAGACC. Its protein is CASSFVSKET. The CDR3, in full, reads CASSFVSKETQYF. V usage is TRBV5-4 and J usage is TRBJ2-5; D is ambiguous. The sequenced fragment ends 3 residues before the CDR3 boundary, so the rest is inferred from the germline J gene. Trimming shortened V by 2 bases and J by 3 bases, and 8 bases separated the two germline ends. This CDR3 region has 13 residues. Germline V gene data show CDR1 as SGHNT and CDR2 as YYREEE (reference sequence).

CDR3 loop: CASLEPRTGWAFF. CDR3 bases read: TGCGCCAGCCTGGAGCCCCGGACAGGGTGG. The V call is TRBV10-2, the J call TRBJ1-1, with 8 bases that match TRBD1. The read terminates 3 residues before the CDR3 end, so the remaining end is supplied by the germline J gene. The germline gives CDR1 WSHSY, CDR2 SAAADI. The CDR3 has 13 amino acids.

This clone has ten or more counts. The CDR3 goes on 3 residues after the read ends, and that part is filled in from the germline J gene. The chain carries TRBV29-1 and TRBJ2-7; D is possibly TRBD2 (6 bases). Trimming left V 7 bases short and J 0 bases short, with 10 bases between. This CDR3 contains 12 residues. From germline, CDR1 is SQVTM and CDR2 ANQGSEA. The CDR3 loop is CSAGLSSYEQYF. The CDR3 DNA, read in part, is TGCAGCGCGGGACTGAGCTCCTACGAG.

This clone came up a few times. The CDR3 end lies 3 residues beyond the end of the read and is filled in from the germline J gene. V is TRBV29-1 and J is TRBJ2-5, with TRBD2 as a possible D gene (6 bases). Trimming removed 8 bases at V and 2 bases at J, with 12 bases between. This CDR3 has 12 residues. The V gene's germline CDR1 is SQVTM and CDR2 ANQGSEA. Incomplete CDR3 DNA: TGCAGCCACGGCGGGGCACAAGAGACC. Its protein is CSHGGAQET. The whole CDR3 reads CSHGGAQETQYF.

This clone was found many times. Read data end 3 residues before the CDR3 end; the end is taken from the germline J gene. V is TRBV5-1 and J is TRBJ1-2; 7 nucleotides align to TRBD1. Germline V lookup: CDR1 SGHRS, CDR2 YFSETQ. This CDR3 spans 17 amino acids. V gave up 0 bases and J gave up 3 bases; unmatched junction bases: 11. The CDR3 sequence is CASSLGGQTLSDYGYTF. CDR3 DNA, as far as it was read: TGCGCCAGCAGCTTGGGGGGACAGACCCTTTCTGACTATGGC.

This clone was counted many times. From the germline J gene comes the end of the CDR3, since the read stops 3 residues before it. The V call is TRBV27, the J call TRBJ2-3; D is uncertain. This CDR3 is built from 14 residues. The germline gives CDR1 MNHEY, CDR2 SMNVEV (reference sequence). The V gene lost 2 bases and the J gene lost 1 base, with 7 bases spanning the gap. The CDR3 loop is CASSLAVGTDTQYF. The CDR3 DNA, read in part, is TGTGCCAGCAGTTTAGCCGTAGGCACAGATACG.

With regard to this clone: The read finishes 3 residues shy of the CDR3 end, and the germline J gene is used to complete it. The chain employs TRBV2 and TRBJ2-7, with 10 bases aligning to TRBD2. The germline gives CDR1 SNHLY, CDR2 FYNNEI. V was pared by 6 bases and J by 4 bases, with 6 bases of the junction left unmatched. CDR3 length equals 14 residues. The CDR3 loop is CASRSGGAGYEQYF. The part of the CDR3 DNA that was read is TGTGCCAGCAGAAGCGGGGGGGCCGGGTACGAG.

Ten or more counts support this clone. The read ends 3 residues before the CDR3 terminus; that terminus is restored from the germline J gene. The chain links TRBV20-1 to TRBJ2-7, with 8 positions matching TRBD2. CDR1 DFQATT and CDR2 SNEGSKA come from the germline V gene (reference sequence). The CDR3 covers 17 residues. V shed 5 bases, J shed 3 bases, and the junction held 18 bases outside the gene matches. CDR3 region: CSAPQQRESFVSYEQYF. The covered CDR3 bases are TGCAGTGCTCCCCAGCAGCGGGAGAGTTTCGTAAGCTACGAG.

At least ten counts were recorded for this clone. The CDR3 is cut off 3 residues early in the read; its end comes from the germline J gene. The chain carries TRBV20-1 and TRBJ2-5; D ambiguous. Germline V gives CDR1 DFQATT, CDR2 SNEGSKA (reference sequence). The CDR3 consists of 13 residues. V shed 0 bases and J shed 7 bases, with 12 bases lying between them. CDR3 DNA (partial): TGCAGTGCTAGAGATTTTAGCCTTGGGACC. Amino acid sequence: CSARDFSLGT. The entire CDR3 sequence reads CSARDFSLGTQYF.

With respect to this clone: The CDR3 extends 3 residues past the end of the read, so its final part is completed from the germline J gene. The chain combines TRBV7-3 with TRBJ1-1; 7 nucleotides line up with TRBD1. Germline V gene lookup returns CDR1 SGHTA and CDR2 FQGTGA. This CDR3 spans 13 amino acids. CDR3 sequence: CASSPQGGETAFF. The CDR3 bases that were read are TGTGCCAGCAGCCCCCAGGGGGGAGAGACC.

About this clone: The read halts 3 residues ahead of the CDR3 end, with the missing end drawn from the germline J gene. V gene TRBV6-1 combines with J gene TRBJ1-5; 8 bases line up with TRBD1. From germline, CDR1 is MNHNS and CDR2 SASEGT. This CDR3 comprises 16 residues. J gave up 6 bases and V 1 base, and 8 bases lay outside the gene matches. The CDR3 is CASSEGSGGYGQPQHF. Partial CDR3 DNA: TGTGCCAGCAGTGAAGGGTCAGGGGGCTACGGTCAGCCC.

Regarding this clone: The DNA ends 3 residues before the CDR3 does, and the rest of the CDR3 is filled in from the germline J gene. The chain is built from TRBV6-4 and TRBJ2-1; 8 bases map to TRBD1. Germline V gives CDR1 MRHNA, CDR2 SNTAGT. Losses at the gene ends were 6 bases for V and 8 bases for J; bases not matched to a gene: 15. This CDR3 is built from 16 residues. CDR3 region: CASRTGAASIWDEQFF. The part of the CDR3 DNA that was read is TGTGCCAGCAGGACAGGGGCGGCCTCCATCTGGGATGAG.

Worth noting for this clone: The read ends 3 residues before the CDR3 terminus; that terminus is restored from the germline J gene. J is TRBJ1-2 and V is TRBV7-2; a possible D gene is TRBD1 (6 bases). Germline assignment: CDR1 SGHTA and CDR2 FQGNSA. The length of the CDR3 is 15 residues. V was clipped by 5 bases and J by 4 bases, with 17 bases between them. The CDR3 region is CASSEYRQVGYGYTF. The CDR3 DNA, read in part, is TGTGCCAGCAGCGAATACCGACAGGTCGGCTATGGC.

At least ten counts were recorded for this clone. The read halts 3 residues ahead of the CDR3 end, with the missing end drawn from the germline J gene. V usage is TRBV19 and J usage is TRBJ2-1; D might be TRBD1 (5 bases). V was shortened by 4 bases and J by 3 bases, with 19 bases between the two germline ends. The CDR3 runs to 17 residues. The germline V gene has CDR1 LNHDA and CDR2 SQIVND (reference sequence). The covered CDR3 bases are TGTGCCAGTAGTACTGTGGAAGGGGCTAGACGCTACAATGAG. Translating it yields CASSTVEGARRYNE. The whole CDR3 is CASSTVEGARRYNEQFF.

Points on this clone: The CDR3 end is not reached by the read, which stops 3 residues before it; the germline J gene fills it in. V is TRBV7-8 and J is TRBJ1-2, with D possibly matching TRBD1 (6 bases). Germline CDR1 SGHVS, CDR2 FQNEAQ. V gave up 0 bases and J gave up 7 bases, with 15 bases separating them. The CDR3 consists of 15 residues. CDR3 sequence reads: CASSLAGGGAVGYTF. Incomplete CDR3 DNA: TGTGCCAGCAGCTTAGCAGGGGGGGGCGCGGTTGGC.

On this clone: The read ends 3 residues shy of where the CDR3 ends; the end is completed using the germline J gene. V and J are TRBV2 and TRBJ2-3, with D uncertain. Germline CDR1 and CDR2: SNHLY and FYNNEI. The CDR3 is 13 amino acids. The CDR3 loop is CASSAPSVKTQYF. The covered CDR3 bases are TGTGCCAGCAGCGCCCCTAGTGTGAAGACG.

This clone was seen repeatedly, ten times or more. The CDR3 extends 3 residues past the end of the read, so its final part is completed from the germline J gene. The chain employs TRBV20-1 and TRBJ2-3, with 12 nucleotides matching TRBD1. V was clipped by 6 bases and J by 5 bases; unmatched bases: 6. Germline lookup yields CDR1 DFQATT and CDR2 SNEGSKA (reference sequence). The CDR3 length is 14 residues. The CDR3 reads CSAGQGARGDTQYF. The sequenced part of the CDR3 DNA is TGCAGTGCGGGACAGGGGGCGCGGGGAGATACG.

This clone was observed at least ten times. The CDR3 is cut off 3 residues early in the read; its end comes from the germline J gene. The J gene is TRBJ2-5, the V gene TRBV5-1; tentative D call: TRBD1 (7 bases). The CDR3 extends over 15 amino acids. V dropped 2 bases and J dropped 2 bases, with 13 bases sitting between them. Germline CDR1 reads SGHRS; CDR2 reads YFSETQ. CDR3 amino acids: CASSLAGRGQETQYF. The CDR3 bases that were read are TGCGCCAGCAGCTTAGCGGGCAGGGGGCAAGAGACC.

This clone was counted ten times or more. The CDR3 is cut off 3 residues early in the read; its end comes from the germline J gene. The J gene is TRBJ1-1, the V gene TRBV19; D is possibly TRBD1 (6 bases). The CDR3 is made up of 13 amino acids. Germline V gene data show CDR1 as LNHDA and CDR2 as SQIVND (reference sequence). The DNA read from the CDR3 is TGTGCCAGTAGTACTGACAGGAGAGATAAA. Its translation is CASSTDRRDK. The whole CDR3 is CASSTDRRDKAFF. The complete variable domain, with remaining parts taken from reference TRBV19 and TRBJ1-1, reads DGGITQSPKYLFRKEGQNVTLSCEQNLNHDAMYWYRQDPGQGLRLIYYSQIVNDFQKGDIAEGYSVSREKKESFPLTVTSAQKNPTAFYLCASSTDRRDKAFFGQGTRLTVV.

In its sample, this clone was seen many times. The read halts 3 residues ahead of the CDR3 end, with the missing end drawn from the germline J gene. The chain carries TRBV30 and TRBJ1-3; D ambiguous. Trimming removed 5 bases at V and 1 base at J, with 3 bases between. In germline, CDR1 is GTSNPN, CDR2 SVGIG (reference sequence). The CDR3 has 11 amino acids. The CDR3 loop is CAWYSGNTIYF. CDR3 DNA, as far as it was read: TGTGCCTGGTATTCTGGAAACACC.

There are many counts of this clone. The read terminates 3 residues ahead of where the CDR3 ends, so the germline J gene completes it. The chain employs TRBV28 and TRBJ2-1; 10 bases align to TRBD2. Germline CDR1 and CDR2: MDHEN and SYDVKM. Trimming took 5 bases from V and 6 from J; bases not matched to a gene: 7. This CDR3 spans 15 amino acids. The part of the CDR3 DNA that was read is TGTGCCAGCAGTGGGGTTAGCGGGGGGTCCAATGAG. Its translation is CASSGVSGGSNE. The entire CDR3 protein reads CASSGVSGGSNEQFF.